This T cell receptor beta chain stems from a study of blood T cell repertoires in COVID-19. Overall study: COVID-19 samples, acute and convalescent, were from the United States, Italy and Spain.

The table lists this clone with a few counts. Profiling relied on immunoSEQ multiplex PCR, and the TCRdb table lists in-frame clones only, not all of them. The table records 30,000 to 45,000 clones, around 85% of them present only once. With 6 bases clipped from V and 2 bases from J, the junction kept 8 bases outside the gene matches. Germline lookup yields CDR1 SGHVS and CDR2 FQNEAQ. The CDR3 runs to 15 residues. Material: peripheral blood. The chain combines TRBV7-8 with TRBJ2-3; 7 nucleotides align to TRBD1. This TCR was recovered from a human donor in a cohort sampled during active COVID-19. CDR3 sequence (DNA): TGTGCCAGCAGTCCCGGGACAGCCCTCACAGATACGCAGTATTTT. Translated: CASSPGTALTDTQYF. The complete variable domain, with remaining parts taken from reference TRBV7-8 and TRBJ2-3, reads GAGVSQSPRYKVAKRGQDVALRCDPISGHVSLFWYQQALGQGPEFLTYFQNEAQLDKSGLPSDRFFAERPEGSVSTLKIQRTQQEDSAVYLCASSPGTALTDTQYFGPGTRLTVL.